This T cell receptor beta chain emerged from a study of blood T cell repertoires in COVID-19. Study summary: Sites across the United States, Italy and Spain contributed samples from acute and convalescent COVID-19. From T cells, B-cell-depleted T cells, or PBMCs came the material, which was cDNA or gDNA.

The germline CDR1 and CDR2 sequences are SGHDT and YYEEEE. Trimming shortened V by 4 bases and J by 6 bases, and 15 bases separated the two germline ends. This CDR3 spans 14 amino acids. As processed by the authors: For nucleated cells, counts were estimated from reference gene primer amplification. The method was immunoSEQ multiplex PCR; TCRdb's version includes in-frame clones alone and lacks a portion of them. V and J calls and clone size come straight from that table; D and trimming were deduced from the DNA. This table has about 150,000 clones, about four fifths appearing once. The sequence came from a man in his 60s with acute or convalescent COVID-19. This chain links TRBV5-6 with TRBJ2-3, with D possibly matching TRBD2 (5 bases). Sequenced input: peripheral blood. This chain's CDR3 is CASSRRLVRDTQYF. The DNA of the CDR3 is TGTGCCAGCAGCCGGAGGCTGGTAAGGGATACGCAGTATTTT.